This T cell receptor beta chain was identified during a study of technical replicates of blood from several donors (dated by TCRdb to the late 2010s). Comment on this clone: The antigen this receptor binds is unknown. No base qualities exist here, and no much larger clone lies one base off it.

To prepare the library, the immunoSEQ multiplex PCR assay was applied. Sourced from immuneACCESS, this table was stored by TCRdb with only in-frame sequences that have V and J called. A share of the clones is absent; for the studies checked, an unresolved V gene accounts for under half, and the remainder has no known explanation. Counted in this sample were about 53,000 clones; roughly 86% of them appeared once. The top ten clones comprise less than 6.5% of the sample. Per the germline V gene, KGHSH is the CDR1 and LQKENI is the CDR2. V is shortened by 5 bases, J by 1 base, and the region joining them spans 8 bases. The CDR3 contains 13 residues, cysteine and phenylalanine counted. Only the CDR3 DNA stays, 39 bases, in frame from base 1.

The rearrangement joined TRBV18 to TRBJ1-1; the D gene is possibly TRBD1, with 5 bases matching. The sequenced material came from PBMCs. The source is a human donor in good health. Some clones in this sample may be carry-over from other donors' samples. The CDR3 corresponds to CASSRQPNTEAFF. The DNA sequence is given as TGTGCCAGCTCAAGACAGCCGAACACTGAAGCTTTCTTT.